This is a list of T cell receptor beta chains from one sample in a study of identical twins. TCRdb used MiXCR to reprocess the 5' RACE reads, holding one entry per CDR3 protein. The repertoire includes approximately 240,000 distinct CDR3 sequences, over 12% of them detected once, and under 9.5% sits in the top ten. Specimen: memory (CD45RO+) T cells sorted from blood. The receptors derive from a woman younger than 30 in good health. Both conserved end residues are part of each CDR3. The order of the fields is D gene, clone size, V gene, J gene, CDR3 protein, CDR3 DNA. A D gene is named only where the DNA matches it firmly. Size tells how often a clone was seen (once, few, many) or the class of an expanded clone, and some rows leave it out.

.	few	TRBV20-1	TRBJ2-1	CSAREGYSYNEQFF	TGCAGTGCGAGAGAGGGGTACTCCTACAATGAGCAGTTCTTC
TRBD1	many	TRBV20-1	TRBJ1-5	CSARVNGQGAQPQHF	TGCAGTGCTAGAGTAAACGGACAGGGCGCTCAGCCCCAGCATTTT
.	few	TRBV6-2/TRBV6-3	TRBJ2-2	CASSYRQNTGELFF	TGTGCCAGCAGTTACAGGCAGAACACCGGGGAGCTGTTTTTT
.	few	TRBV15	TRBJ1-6	CATREARKGRGSPLHF	TGTGCCACCAGGGAAGCCAGGAAGGGCAGGGGTTCACCCCTCCACTTT
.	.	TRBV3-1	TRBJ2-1	CASSQDFVPNEQFF	TGTGCCAGCAGCCAAGATTTCGTACCCAATGAGCAGTTCTTC
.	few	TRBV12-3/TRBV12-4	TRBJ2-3	CASRMGGSTDTQYF	TGTGCCAGCCGAATGGGTGGCAGCACAGATACGCAGTATTTT
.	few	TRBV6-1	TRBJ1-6	CASRVQQNSPLHF	TGTGCCAGCCGTGTACAGCAGAATTCACCCCTCCACTTT
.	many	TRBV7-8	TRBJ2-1	CASSLGFGIYNEQFF	TGTGCCAGCAGCTTAGGGTTCGGGATATACAATGAGCAGTTCTTC
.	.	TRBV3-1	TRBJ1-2	CASSPRDQGYYGYTF	TGTGCCAGCAGCCCTCGGGACCAAGGCTACTATGGCTACACCTTC
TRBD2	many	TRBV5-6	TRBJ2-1	CASSLYSGASSYNEQFF	TGTGCCAGCAGCTTGTATAGCGGGGCCAGCTCCTACAATGAGCAGTTCTTC
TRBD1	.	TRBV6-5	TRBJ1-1	CASSYLTGTTEAFF	TGTGCCAGCAGTTACCTGACAGGGACCACTGAAGCTTTCTTT
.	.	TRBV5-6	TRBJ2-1	CASSALRGLGYNEQFF	TGTGCCAGCAGCGCCCTGCGGGGTCTAGGGTACAATGAGCAGTTCTTC
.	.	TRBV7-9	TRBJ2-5	CASSIPGSQETQYF	TGTGCCAGCAGCATCCCCGGGAGCCAAGAGACCCAGTACTTC
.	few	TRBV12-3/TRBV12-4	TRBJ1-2	CASSLGSYGYTF	TGTGCCAGCAGTTTGGGCAGCTATGGCTACACCTTC
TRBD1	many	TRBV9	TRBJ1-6	CASSGQQGRNSPLHF	TGTGCCAGCAGCGGACAACAGGGGCGAAATTCACCCCTCCACTTT
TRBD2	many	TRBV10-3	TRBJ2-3	CAIGSGTSGTDTQYF	TGTGCCATCGGGTCCGGGACTAGCGGCACAGATACGCAGTATTTT